This T cell receptor (beta chain) was sequenced for a study of cytomegalovirus exposure and HLA in healthy donors. The study's findings and limits: Specificity for CMV antigens was confirmed in vitro for a few of the CMV-associated chains. Reportedly, diagnosis of cytomegalovirus status by the classifier showed high specificity and sensitivity.

Trimming removed 5 bases from V and 8 bases from J, with 18 bases in between. Per the germline V gene, CDR1 is SQVTM and CDR2 is ANQGSEA. CDR3 length: 13 amino acids. A word on this clone: Its specificity is not known.

PCR primers comprised 60 Vbeta and 13 Jbeta primers. Clones were read by immunoSEQ multiplex PCR, and TCRdb kept only the in-frame ones, dropping some. The sample gives around 200,000 clones, 80% of which show up once; about 0.64% is in the top ten. The chain couples TRBV29-1 to TRBJ1-2; D perhaps matches TRBD1 (6 bases). The sample consisted of PBMCs. The source of this sequence is a boy aged 5-17 years in good health and CMV-seronegative. The CDR3 region is CSVPPGGAGGYTF. DNA of the CDR3: TGCAGCGTTCCCCCCGGGGGGGCGGGCGGCTACACCTTC. Variable domain in full (rest from reference TRBV29-1 and TRBJ1-2): SAVISQKPSRDICQRGTSLTIQCQVDSQVTMMFWYRQQPGQSLTLIATANQGSEATYESGFVIDKFPISRPNLTFSTLTVSNMSPEDSSIYLCSVPPGGAGGYTFGSGTRLTVV.